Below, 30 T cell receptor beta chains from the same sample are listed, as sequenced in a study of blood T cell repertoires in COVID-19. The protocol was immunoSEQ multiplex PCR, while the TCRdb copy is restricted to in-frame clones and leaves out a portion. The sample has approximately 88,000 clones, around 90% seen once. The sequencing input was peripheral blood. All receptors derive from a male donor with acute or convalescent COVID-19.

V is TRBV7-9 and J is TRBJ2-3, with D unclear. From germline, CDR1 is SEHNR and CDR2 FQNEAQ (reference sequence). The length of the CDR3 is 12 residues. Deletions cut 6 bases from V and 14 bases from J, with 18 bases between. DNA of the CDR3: TGTGCCAGCAGTTCACTCGACCGTGGCGGGTATTTT. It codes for CASSSLDRGGYF.

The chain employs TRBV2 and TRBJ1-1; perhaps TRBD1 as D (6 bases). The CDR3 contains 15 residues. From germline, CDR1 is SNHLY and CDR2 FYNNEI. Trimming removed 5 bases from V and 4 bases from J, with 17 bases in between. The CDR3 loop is CASSSLGGGRTEAFF. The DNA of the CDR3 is TGTGCCAGCAGTTCCCTCGGGGGGGGGCGCACTGAAGCTTTCTTT.

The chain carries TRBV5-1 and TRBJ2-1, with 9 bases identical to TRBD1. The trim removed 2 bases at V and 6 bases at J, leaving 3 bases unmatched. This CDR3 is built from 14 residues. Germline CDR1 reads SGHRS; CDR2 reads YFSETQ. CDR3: CASSLGTGINEQFF. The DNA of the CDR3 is TGCGCCAGCAGCTTAGGGACAGGGATCAATGAGCAGTTCTTC.

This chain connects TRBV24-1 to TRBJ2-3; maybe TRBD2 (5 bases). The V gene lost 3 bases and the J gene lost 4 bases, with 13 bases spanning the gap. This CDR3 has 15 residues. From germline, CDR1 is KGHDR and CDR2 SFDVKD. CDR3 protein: CATSDTRGPPDTQYF. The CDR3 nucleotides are TGTGCCACCAGTGATACACGGGGTCCGCCAGATACGCAGTATTTT.

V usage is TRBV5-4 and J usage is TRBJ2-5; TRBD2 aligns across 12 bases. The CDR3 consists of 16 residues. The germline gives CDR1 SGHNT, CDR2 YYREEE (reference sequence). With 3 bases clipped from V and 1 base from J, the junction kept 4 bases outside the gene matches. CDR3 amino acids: CASSSTSGGLQETQYF. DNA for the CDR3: TGTGCCAGCAGCTCGACTAGCGGGGGTCTCCAAGAGACCCAGTACTTC.

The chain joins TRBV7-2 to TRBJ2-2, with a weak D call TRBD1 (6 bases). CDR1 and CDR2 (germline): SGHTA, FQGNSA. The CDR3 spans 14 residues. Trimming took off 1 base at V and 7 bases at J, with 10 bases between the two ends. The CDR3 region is CASSLDQGSGELFF. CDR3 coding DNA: TGTGCCAGCAGCTTAGACCAGGGGAGCGGGGAGCTGTTTTTT.

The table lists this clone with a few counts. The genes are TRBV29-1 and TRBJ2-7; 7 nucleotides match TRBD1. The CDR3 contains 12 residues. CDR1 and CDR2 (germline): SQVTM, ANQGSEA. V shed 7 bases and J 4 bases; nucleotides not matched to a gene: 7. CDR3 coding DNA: TGCAGCGCACGGACAGGACAATACGAGCAGTACTTC. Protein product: CSARTGQYEQYF.

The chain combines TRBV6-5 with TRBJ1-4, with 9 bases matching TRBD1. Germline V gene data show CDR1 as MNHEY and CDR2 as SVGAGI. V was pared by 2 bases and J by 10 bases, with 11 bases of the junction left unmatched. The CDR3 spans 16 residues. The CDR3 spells CASSYPGDRVFGKLFF. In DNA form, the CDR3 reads TGTGCCAGCAGTTACCCAGGGGACAGGGTTTTTGGAAAACTGTTTTTT.

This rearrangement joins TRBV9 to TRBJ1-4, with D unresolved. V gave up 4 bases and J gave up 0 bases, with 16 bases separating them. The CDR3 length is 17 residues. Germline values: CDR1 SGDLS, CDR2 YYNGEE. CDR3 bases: TGTGCCAGCAGCTCGACACCGCTCGGTGCAACTAATGAAAAACTGTTTTTT. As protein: CASSSTPLGATNEKLFF.

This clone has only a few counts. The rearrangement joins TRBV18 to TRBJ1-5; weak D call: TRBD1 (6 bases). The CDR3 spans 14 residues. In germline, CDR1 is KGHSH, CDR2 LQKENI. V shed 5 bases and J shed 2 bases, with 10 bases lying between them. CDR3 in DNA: TGTGCCAGCTCATCAGGGGCAGGCAATCAGCCCCAGCATTTT. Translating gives CASSSGAGNQPQHF.

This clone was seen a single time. In nucleotides, the CDR3 is TGTGCCAGCAGTGGAGGACAGGGGTACGGCTACACCTTC. Protein: CASSGGQGYGYTF. This chain uses TRBV25-1 with TRBJ1-2; 9 bases are a match to TRBD1. CDR1 is MGHDK, CDR2 SYGVNS, per germline. The CDR3 contains 13 residues. The V segment lost 4 bases and the J segment 8 bases; nucleotides outside the gene matches: 5.

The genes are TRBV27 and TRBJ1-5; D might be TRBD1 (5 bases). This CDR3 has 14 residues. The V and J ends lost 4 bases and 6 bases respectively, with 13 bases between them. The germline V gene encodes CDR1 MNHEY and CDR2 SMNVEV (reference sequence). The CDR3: CASSSLGTGQPQHF. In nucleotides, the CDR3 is TGTGCCAGCAGTTCCTTGGGGACTGGTCAGCCCCAGCATTTT.

The CDR3 protein is CASSRGATNEKLFF. Written as DNA, the CDR3 is TGTGCCAGCAGTCGAGGTGCAACTAATGAAAAACTGTTTTTT. This rearrangement joins TRBV5-4 to TRBJ1-4; D ambiguous. Germline V gives CDR1 SGHNT, CDR2 YYREEE (reference sequence). V lost 5 bases to trimming and J lost 0 bases, with 8 bases between them. CDR3 size: 14 residues.

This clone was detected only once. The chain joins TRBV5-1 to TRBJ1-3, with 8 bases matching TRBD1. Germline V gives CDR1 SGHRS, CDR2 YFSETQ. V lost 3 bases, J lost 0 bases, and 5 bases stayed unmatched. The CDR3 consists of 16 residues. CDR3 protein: CASSSITGGSGNTIYF. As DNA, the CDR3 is TGCGCCAGCAGCTCTATCACAGGGGGCTCTGGAAACACCATATATTTT.

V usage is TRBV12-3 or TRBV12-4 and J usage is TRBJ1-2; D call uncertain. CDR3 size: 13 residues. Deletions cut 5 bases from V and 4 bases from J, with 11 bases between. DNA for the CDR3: TGTGCCAGCAGTACCCCCCGGAGCTATGGCTACACCTTC. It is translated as CASSTPRSYGYTF.

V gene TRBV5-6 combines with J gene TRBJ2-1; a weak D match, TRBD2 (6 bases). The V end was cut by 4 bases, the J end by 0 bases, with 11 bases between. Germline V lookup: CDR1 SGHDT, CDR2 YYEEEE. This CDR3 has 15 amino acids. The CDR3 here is CASSPDGSSYNEQFF. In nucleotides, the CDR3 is TGTGCCAGCAGCCCGGACGGGAGCTCCTACAATGAGCAGTTCTTC.

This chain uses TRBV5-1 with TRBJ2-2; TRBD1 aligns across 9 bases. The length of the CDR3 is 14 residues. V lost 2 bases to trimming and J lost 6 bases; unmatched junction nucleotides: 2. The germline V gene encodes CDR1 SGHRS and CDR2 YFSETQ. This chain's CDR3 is CASSFGTGPGELFF. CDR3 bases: TGCGCCAGCAGCTTTGGGACAGGGCCCGGGGAGCTGTTTTTT.

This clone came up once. CDR3: CASSVVPGLGYNEQFF. CDR3 DNA: TGTGCCAGCAGTGTCGTCCCGGGACTAGGATACAATGAGCAGTTCTTC. V gene TRBV6-1 combines with J gene TRBJ2-1; 8 bases are a match to TRBD2. The ends lost 4 bases at V and 4 bases at J; junction bases unmatched: 9. The CDR3 has 16 residues. CDR1 is MNHNS, CDR2 SASEGT, per germline.

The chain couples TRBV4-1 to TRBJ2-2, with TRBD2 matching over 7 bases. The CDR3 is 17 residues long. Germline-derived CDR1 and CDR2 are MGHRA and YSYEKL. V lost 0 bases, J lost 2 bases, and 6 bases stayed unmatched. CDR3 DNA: TGCGCCAGCAGCCAAGAGTCGGGCGGGAGCAACACCGGGGAGCTGTTTTTT. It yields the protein CASSQESGGSNTGELFF.

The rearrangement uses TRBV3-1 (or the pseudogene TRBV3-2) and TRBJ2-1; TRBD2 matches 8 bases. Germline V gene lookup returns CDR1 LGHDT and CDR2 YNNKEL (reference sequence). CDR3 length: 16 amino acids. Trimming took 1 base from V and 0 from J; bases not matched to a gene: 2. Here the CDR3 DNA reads TGTGCCAGCAGCCAAGGCGCGGGAGGCTCCTACAATGAGCAGTTCTTC. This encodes CASSQGAGGSYNEQFF.

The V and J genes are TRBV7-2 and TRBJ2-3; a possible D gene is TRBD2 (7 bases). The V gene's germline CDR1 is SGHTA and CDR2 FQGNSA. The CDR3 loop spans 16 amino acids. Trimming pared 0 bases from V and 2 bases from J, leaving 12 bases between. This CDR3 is CASSLAGGPPTDTQYF. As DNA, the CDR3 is TGTGCCAGCAGCTTAGCCGGGGGGCCCCCCACAGATACGCAGTATTTT.

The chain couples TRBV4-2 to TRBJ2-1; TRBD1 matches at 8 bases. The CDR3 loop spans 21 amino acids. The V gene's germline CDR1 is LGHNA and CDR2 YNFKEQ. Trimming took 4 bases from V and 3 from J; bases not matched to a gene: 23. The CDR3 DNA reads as TGTGCCAGCAGCCGGGCGGCTCCCACCGGTTGGACAGGGCAAATCTACAATGAGCAGTTCTTC. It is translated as CASSRAAPTGWTGQIYNEQFF.

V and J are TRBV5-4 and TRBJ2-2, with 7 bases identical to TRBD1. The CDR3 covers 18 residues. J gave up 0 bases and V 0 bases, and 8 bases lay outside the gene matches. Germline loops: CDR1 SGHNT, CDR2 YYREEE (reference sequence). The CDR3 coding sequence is TGTGCCAGCAGCTTGGGGGGTTCCGGGACAGCGAACACCGGGGAGCTGTTTTTT. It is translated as CASSLGGSGTANTGELFF.

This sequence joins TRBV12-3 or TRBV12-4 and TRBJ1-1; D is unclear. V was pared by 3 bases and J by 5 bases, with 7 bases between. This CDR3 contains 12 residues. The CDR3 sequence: CASSFPGTEAFF. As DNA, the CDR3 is TGTGCCAGCAGTTTCCCGGGGACTGAAGCTTTCTTT.

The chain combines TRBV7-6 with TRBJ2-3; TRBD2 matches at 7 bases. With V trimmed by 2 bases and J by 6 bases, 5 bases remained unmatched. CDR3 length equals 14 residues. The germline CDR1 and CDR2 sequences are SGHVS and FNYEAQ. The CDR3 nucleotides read TGTGCCAGCAGCTTAATGGGACTAACGGATACGCAGTATTTT. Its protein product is CASSLMGLTDTQYF.

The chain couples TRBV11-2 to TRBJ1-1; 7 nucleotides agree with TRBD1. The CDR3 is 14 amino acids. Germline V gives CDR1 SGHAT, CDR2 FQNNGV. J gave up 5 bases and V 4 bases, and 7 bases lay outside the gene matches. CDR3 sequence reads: CASSSRQGWTEAFF. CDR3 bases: TGTGCCAGCAGCTCCCGACAGGGATGGACTGAAGCTTTCTTT.

DNA for the CDR3: TGTGCCATCAGTGAAGCAGGGTCCTACGAGCAGTACTTC. Its translation: CAISEAGSYEQYF. The V call is TRBV10-3, the J call TRBJ2-7, with D perhaps TRBD1 (5 bases). The CDR3 is 13 residues long. Germline values: CDR1 ENHRY, CDR2 SYGVKD. With 3 bases removed from V and 1 base from J, the gap between germline ends came to 7 bases.

Here the CDR3 DNA reads TGTGCCAGCAGCTTATCAGCGGGGTCCTACAATGAGCAGTTCTTC. Amino acids: CASSLSAGSYNEQFF. The chain employs TRBV11-3 and TRBJ2-1; 7 bases line up with TRBD2. Per germline, CDR1 SGHNT and CDR2 YENEEA. V lost 2 bases and J lost 1; bases outside the gene matches: 2. There are 15 residues in the CDR3.

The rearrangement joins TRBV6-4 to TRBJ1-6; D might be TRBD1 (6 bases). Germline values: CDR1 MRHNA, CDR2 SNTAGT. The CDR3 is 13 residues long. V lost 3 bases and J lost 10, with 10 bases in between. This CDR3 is CASSDQGGSPLHF. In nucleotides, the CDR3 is TGTGCCAGCAGTGATCAAGGGGGATCACCCCTCCACTTT.

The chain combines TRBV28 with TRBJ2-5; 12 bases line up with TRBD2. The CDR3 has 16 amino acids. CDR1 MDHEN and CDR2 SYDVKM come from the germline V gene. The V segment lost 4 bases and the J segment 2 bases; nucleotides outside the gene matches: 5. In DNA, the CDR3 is TGTGCCAGCAGTTCACGACTAGCGGGGGCACAAGAGACCCAGTACTTC. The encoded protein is CASSSRLAGAQETQYF.